Listed here is a single TCR delta chain. TCRdb used CATT to re-call clones from the RT-PCR reads. The sample has 10,000 to 12,000 delta-chain clones, 30% to 40% seen once. The record originates from a study of gamma-delta T cells after stem cell transplantation. The V and J ends lost 0 bases and 0 bases, in that order; junction bases with no gene match: 6. Looked up from germline, CDR1 is GEAIGNYY and CDR2 is EKD. The CDR3 loop spans 19 amino acids. The sample consisted of gamma-delta T cells. The receptor was isolated from a human donor. It is not recorded whose cells these are; they may come from a transplant donor. The chain carries TRDV2 and TRDJ3; 8 bases align to TRDD3. CDR3 in DNA: TGTGCCTGTGACACCGTGGGGGATCAGAGCTCCTGGGACACCCGACAGATGTTTTTC. Amino acid sequence: CACDTVGDQSSWDTRQMFF.